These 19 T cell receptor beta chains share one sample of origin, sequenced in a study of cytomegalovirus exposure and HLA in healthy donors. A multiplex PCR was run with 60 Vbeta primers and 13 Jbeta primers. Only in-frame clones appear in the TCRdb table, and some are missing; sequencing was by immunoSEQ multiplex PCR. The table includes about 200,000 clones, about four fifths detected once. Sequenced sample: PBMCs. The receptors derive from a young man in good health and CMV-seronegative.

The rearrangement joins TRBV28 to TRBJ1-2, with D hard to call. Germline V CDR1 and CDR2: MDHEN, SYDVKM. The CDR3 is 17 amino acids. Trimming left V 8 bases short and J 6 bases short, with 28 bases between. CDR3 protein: CASLIPPGSGHYHGYTF. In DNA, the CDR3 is TGTGCCAGCCTAATTCCACCGGGGAGCGGGCACTATCATGGCTACACCTTC.

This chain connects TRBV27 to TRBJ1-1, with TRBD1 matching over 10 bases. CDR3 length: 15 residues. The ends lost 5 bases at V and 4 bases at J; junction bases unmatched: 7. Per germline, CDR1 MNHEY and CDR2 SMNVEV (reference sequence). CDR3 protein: CASSPQGQGSTEAFF. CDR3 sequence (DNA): TGTGCCAGCAGTCCCCAGGGACAGGGGAGCACTGAAGCTTTCTTT.

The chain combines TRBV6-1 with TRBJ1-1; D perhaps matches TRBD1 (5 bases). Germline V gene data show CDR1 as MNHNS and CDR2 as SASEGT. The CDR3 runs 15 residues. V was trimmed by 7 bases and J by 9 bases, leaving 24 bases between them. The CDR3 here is CASKTLGGVRGKAFF. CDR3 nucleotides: TGTGCCAGCAAAACACTGGGGGGGGTTCGGGGAAAAGCTTTCTTT.

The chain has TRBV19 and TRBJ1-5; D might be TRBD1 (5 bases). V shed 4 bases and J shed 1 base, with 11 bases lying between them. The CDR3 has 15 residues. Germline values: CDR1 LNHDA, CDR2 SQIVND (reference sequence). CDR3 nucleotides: TGTGCCAGTAGTAGGGGAGGGGAGAGCAATCAGCCCCAGCATTTT. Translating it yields CASSRGGESNQPQHF. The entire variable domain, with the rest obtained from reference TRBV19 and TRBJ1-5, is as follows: DGGITQSPKYLFRKEGQNVTLSCEQNLNHDAMYWYRQDPGQGLRLIYYSQIVNDFQKGDIAEGYSVSREKKESFPLTVTSAQKNPTAFYLCASSRGGESNQPQHFGDGTRLSIL.

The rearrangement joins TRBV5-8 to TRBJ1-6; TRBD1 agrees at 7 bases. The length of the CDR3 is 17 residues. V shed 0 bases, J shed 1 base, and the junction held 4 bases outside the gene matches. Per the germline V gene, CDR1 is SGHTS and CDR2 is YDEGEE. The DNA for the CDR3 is TGTGCCAGCAGCTTGGGGGACAGCCTTTCCTATAATTCACCCCTCCACTTT. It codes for CASSLGDSLSYNSPLHF.

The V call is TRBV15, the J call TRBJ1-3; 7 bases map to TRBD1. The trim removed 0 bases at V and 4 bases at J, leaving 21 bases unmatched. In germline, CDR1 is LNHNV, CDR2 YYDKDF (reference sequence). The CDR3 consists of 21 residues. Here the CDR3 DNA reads TGTGCCACCAGCAGAGACGCTCTAGGACAGGAGGACTGGCGTTGGGGAAACACCATATATTTT. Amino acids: CATSRDALGQEDWRWGNTIYF. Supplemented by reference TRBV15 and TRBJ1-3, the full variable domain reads DAMVIQNPRYQVTQFGKPVTLSCSQTLNHNVMYWYQQKSSQAPKLLFHYYDKDFNNEADTPDNFQSRRPNTSFCFLDIRSPGLGDTAMYLCATSRDALGQEDWRWGNTIYFGEGSWLTVV.

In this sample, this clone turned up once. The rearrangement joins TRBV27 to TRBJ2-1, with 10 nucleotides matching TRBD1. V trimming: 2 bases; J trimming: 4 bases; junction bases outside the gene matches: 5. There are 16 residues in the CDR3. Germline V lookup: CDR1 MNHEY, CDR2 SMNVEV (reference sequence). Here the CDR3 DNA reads TGTGCCAGCAGTTTAATGGGACAGGGGAAATACAATGAGCAGTTCTTC. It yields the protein CASSLMGQGKYNEQFF.

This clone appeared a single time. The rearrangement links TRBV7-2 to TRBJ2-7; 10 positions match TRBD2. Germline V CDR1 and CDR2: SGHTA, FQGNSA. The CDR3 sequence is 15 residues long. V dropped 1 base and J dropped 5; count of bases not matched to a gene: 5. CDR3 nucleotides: TGTGCCAGCAGCTTAGTGGGTAGCGGGGGGAACGAGCAGTACTTC. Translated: CASSLVGSGGNEQYF.

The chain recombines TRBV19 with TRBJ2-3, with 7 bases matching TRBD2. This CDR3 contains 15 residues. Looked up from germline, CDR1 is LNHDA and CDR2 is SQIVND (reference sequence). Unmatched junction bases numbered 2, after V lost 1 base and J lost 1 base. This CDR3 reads CASSIAGGRTDTQYF. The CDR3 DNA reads TGTGCCAGTAGTATAGCGGGGGGACGCACAGATACGCAGTATTTT.

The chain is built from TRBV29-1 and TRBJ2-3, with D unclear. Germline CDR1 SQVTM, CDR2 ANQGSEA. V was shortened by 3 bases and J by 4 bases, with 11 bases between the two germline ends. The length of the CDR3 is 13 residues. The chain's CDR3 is CSVDRGSSDTQYF. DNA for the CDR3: TGCAGCGTTGATAGAGGCAGCTCAGATACGCAGTATTTT.

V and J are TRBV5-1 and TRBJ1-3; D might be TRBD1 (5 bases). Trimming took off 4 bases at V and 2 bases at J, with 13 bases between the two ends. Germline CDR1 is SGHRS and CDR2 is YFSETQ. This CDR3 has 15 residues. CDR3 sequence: CASSPRVRTGNTIYF. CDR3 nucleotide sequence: TGCGCCAGCAGCCCCAGGGTGCGGACTGGAAACACCATATATTTT.

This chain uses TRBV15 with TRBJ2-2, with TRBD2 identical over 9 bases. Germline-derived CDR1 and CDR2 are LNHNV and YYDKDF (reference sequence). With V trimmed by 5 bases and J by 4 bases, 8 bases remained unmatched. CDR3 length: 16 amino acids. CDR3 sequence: CATSHASGVATGELFF. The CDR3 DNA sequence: TGTGCCACCAGCCACGCTAGCGGGGTAGCCACCGGGGAGCTGTTTTTT.

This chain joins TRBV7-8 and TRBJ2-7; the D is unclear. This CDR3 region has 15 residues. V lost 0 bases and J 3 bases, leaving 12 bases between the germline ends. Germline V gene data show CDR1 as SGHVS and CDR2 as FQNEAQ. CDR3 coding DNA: TGTGCCAGCAGCTTAGCGCGAGACTCCAGCTACGAGCAGTACTTC. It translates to CASSLARDSSYEQYF.

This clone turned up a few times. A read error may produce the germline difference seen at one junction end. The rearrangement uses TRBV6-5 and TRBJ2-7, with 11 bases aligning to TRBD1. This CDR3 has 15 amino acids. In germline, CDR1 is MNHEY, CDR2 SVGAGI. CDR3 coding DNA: TGTGCCAGCAACGACTTGAGAAATAGCCCCGGGACAGGGGGATTC. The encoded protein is CASNDLRNSPGTGGF.

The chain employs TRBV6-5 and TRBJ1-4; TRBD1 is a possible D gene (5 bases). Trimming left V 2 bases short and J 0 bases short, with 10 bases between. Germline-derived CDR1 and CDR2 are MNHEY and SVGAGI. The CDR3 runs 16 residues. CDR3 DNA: TGTGCCAGCAGTTACGACAGAACTGCAACTAATGAAAAACTGTTTTTT. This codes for CASSYDRTATNEKLFF.

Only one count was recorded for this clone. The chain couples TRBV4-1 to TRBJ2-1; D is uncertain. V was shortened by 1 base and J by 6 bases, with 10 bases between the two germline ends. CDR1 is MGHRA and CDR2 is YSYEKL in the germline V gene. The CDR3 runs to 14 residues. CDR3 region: CASSQGFLSNEQFF. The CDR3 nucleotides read TGCGCCAGCAGCCAAGGTTTCCTCTCCAATGAGCAGTTCTTC.

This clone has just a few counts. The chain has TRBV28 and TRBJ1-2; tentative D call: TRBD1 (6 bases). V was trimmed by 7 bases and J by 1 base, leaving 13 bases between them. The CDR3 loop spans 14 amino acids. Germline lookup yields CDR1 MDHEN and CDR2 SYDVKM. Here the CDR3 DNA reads TGTGCCAGCACCCTGGACAGACTTAACTATGGCTACACCTTC. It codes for CASTLDRLNYGYTF.

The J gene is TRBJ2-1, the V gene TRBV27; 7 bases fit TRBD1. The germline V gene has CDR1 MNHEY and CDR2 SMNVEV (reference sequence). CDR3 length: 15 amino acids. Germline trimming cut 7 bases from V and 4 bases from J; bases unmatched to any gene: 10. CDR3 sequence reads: CASNLSDRDYNEQFF. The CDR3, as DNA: TGTGCCAGCAATCTATCAGACAGGGATTACAATGAGCAGTTCTTC.

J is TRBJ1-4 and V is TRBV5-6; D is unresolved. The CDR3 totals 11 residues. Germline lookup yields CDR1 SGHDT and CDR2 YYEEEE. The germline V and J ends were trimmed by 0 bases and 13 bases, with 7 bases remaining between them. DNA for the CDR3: TGTGCCAGCAGCTTGGACAGAAGACTGTTTTTT. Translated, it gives CASSLDRRLFF.